This T cell receptor (beta chain) was sequenced during a study of blood T cell repertoires in COVID-19. At the level of the study: T cells, B-cell-depleted T cells, or PBMCs supplied cDNA or gDNA.

This table comes from immunoSEQ multiplex PCR, and its TCRdb copy is limited to in-frame clones, with some not included. Counted here are 230,000 or so clones, around 90% occurring once; the ten biggest clones make up about 2.1%. The CDR3 loop spans 13 amino acids. Trimming took 3 bases from V and 5 from J, leaving 11 bases between them. Germline CDR1 is SGHRS and CDR2 is YFSETQ. Patients in Seattle were enrolled during active infection, then followed longitudinally. The sequenced material came from peripheral blood. The receptor comes from a woman aged 60-75 years with COVID-19, enrolled during active disease. This rearrangement joins TRBV5-1 to TRBJ2-5; D is possibly TRBD1 (5 bases). The CDR3: CASSSQDGETQYF. In DNA, the CDR3 is TGCGCCAGCAGCTCACAGGACGGGGAGACCCAGTACTTC.